The source of this T cell receptor beta chain is a study of regulatory dendritic cells for organ transplantation. The assay was immunoSEQ multiplex PCR, and TCRdb's table has in-frame clones only and misses some. The sample consists of fewer than 13,000 clones, roughly 70% of them appearing once. Findings and caveats of the study: Mature dendritic cells appeared to drive more memory CD8+ clonal expansion than regulatory ones.

In regard to this clone: Its target is unknown. This CDR3 is also generated by other DNA sequences in the sample.

Germline assignment: CDR1 MRHNA and CDR2 SNTAGT. Trimming took 4 bases from V and 1 from J; bases not matched to a gene: 4. This CDR3 is 15 amino acids long. The chain links TRBV6-4 to TRBJ2-3, with 8 bases fitting TRBD2. The sample consisted of memory CD8+ T cells from blood. Subset here: CD45RO+ memory T cells. This clonotype originated in a human donor in good health. The CDR3 bases are TGTGCCAGCAGTGTAACTAGCGGAGGCACAGATACGCAGTATTTT. The encoded protein is CASSVTSGGTDTQYF.